This T cell receptor beta chain derives from a study of T cell responses to AZD1222 COVID-19 vaccine. Study findings and constraints: The study sampled repertoires only after the peak T cell response.

The CDR3 sequence is 14 residues long. In germline, CDR1 is MNHEY, CDR2 SMNVEV (reference sequence). Trimming removed 5 bases at V and 1 base at J, with 12 bases between. Sequencing was performed with immunoSEQ multiplex PCR; in TCRdb, only in-frame clones are kept and a portion is missing. The sample consists of about 94,000 clones, more than 70% of them appearing once. Comments on this clone: What it binds is unknown.

The rearrangement joins TRBV27 to TRBJ2-7; no clear D. Material: peripheral blood, obtained on day 0 of AZD1222 vaccination. The sequence was obtained from an adult in good health. In DNA form, the CDR3 reads TGTGCCAGCAGTACACCGGGCCTGTCCTACGAGCAGTACTTC. It specifies CASSTPGLSYEQYF.